One and the same sample provided the 25 T cell receptor beta chains below, sequenced in a study of Tregs in tolerant kidney transplant recipients. The data were produced by immunoSEQ multiplex PCR, yet TCRdb's version contains in-frame clones alone and is incomplete. The table includes 81,000 or so clones, roughly nine tenths detected once. Recipients received nonmyeloablative bone marrow transplants from related graft donors, with transient mixed chimerism. Sequencing was performed on CD4+ T cells from blood (PBMCs), taken 24 months after the transplant. These receptor sequences come from a human patient who received a combined kidney and bone marrow transplant. Some T cells may be provided by the graft donor.

This clone appeared once. The gene calls are TRBV5-4 and TRBJ1-1; TRBD1 aligns across 8 bases. Trimming cost V 0 bases and J 1 base; bases outside gene matches: 8. This CDR3 contains 17 residues. CDR1 is SGHNT, CDR2 YYREEE, per germline (reference sequence). As DNA, the CDR3 is TGTGCCAGCAGCTTGGATCAGGGGGCAAAAGGGAACACTGAAGCTTTCTTT. This translates into CASSLDQGAKGNTEAFF.

The rearrangement links TRBV9 to TRBJ2-1, with 11 bases aligning to TRBD1. The V and J ends lost 0 bases and 6 bases, in that order; junction bases with no gene match: 2. Germline V gives CDR1 SGDLS, CDR2 YYNGEE. The CDR3 is 15 residues long. CDR3: CASSVAGTGGNEQFF. The CDR3 coding sequence is TGTGCCAGCAGCGTAGCGGGGACAGGGGGCAATGAGCAGTTCTTC.

This rearrangement joins TRBV7-3 to TRBJ1-1, with TRBD1 as a possible D gene (5 bases). Trimming took 5 bases from V and 3 from J, leaving 10 bases between them. Germline values: CDR1 SGHTA, CDR2 FQGTGA. The CDR3 is 13 amino acids. The chain's CDR3 is CASSITGDTEAFF. CDR3 bases: TGTGCCAGCAGCATTACAGGAGACACTGAAGCTTTCTTT. The full variable domain, in which reference TRBV7-3 and TRBJ1-1 provide the parts outside the CDR3, is GAGVSQTPSNKVTEKGKYVELRCDPISGHTALYWYRQSLGQGPEFLIYFQGTGAADDSGLPNDRFFAVRPEGSVSTLKIQRTERGDSAVYLCASSITGDTEAFFGQGTRLTVV.

The genes are TRBV25-1 and TRBJ1-1, with 10 bases identical to TRBD1. This CDR3 has 15 amino acids. CDR1 is MGHDK, CDR2 SYGVNS, per germline. V shed 6 bases and J 5 bases; nucleotides not matched to a gene: 9. The CDR3 here is CASSPQPGQGTEAFF. The CDR3 DNA sequence: TGTGCCAGCAGCCCCCAGCCGGGACAGGGGACTGAAGCTTTCTTT.

J is TRBJ2-1 and V is TRBV6-5, with a tentative D call TRBD2 (6 bases). Trimming took 3 bases from V and 10 from J, leaving 16 bases between them. CDR1 MNHEY and CDR2 SVGAGI come from the germline V gene. The CDR3 has 14 amino acids. CDR3 protein: CASSYVAGRREQFF. CDR3 DNA: TGTGCCAGCAGTTATGTGGCGGGAAGAAGGGAGCAGTTCTTC.

The J gene is TRBJ2-2, the V gene TRBV29-1; 7 bases line up with TRBD2. CDR1 and CDR2 (germline): SQVTM, ANQGSEA. The CDR3 spans 13 residues. The J segment lost 5 bases and the V segment lost 7 bases, leaving 7 bases of the junction unmatched. In nucleotides, the CDR3 is TGCAGCGGGGGGAGGGGCGGAACCGGGGAGCTGTTTTTT. This codes for CSGGRGGTGELFF.

The chain is built from TRBV28 and TRBJ2-3; possibly TRBD1 for D (6 bases). Germline values: CDR1 MDHEN, CDR2 SYDVKM. The CDR3 runs 14 residues. V lost 8 bases to trimming and J lost 2 bases, with 14 bases between them. The chain's CDR3 is CASWGHPVTDTQYF. Here the CDR3 DNA reads TGTGCCAGCTGGGGACACCCAGTCACAGATACGCAGTATTTT.

The CDR3 loop is CSVQTGATNEKLFF. CDR3 nucleotides: TGCAGCGTTCAGACAGGGGCGACTAATGAAAAACTGTTTTTT. The chain joins TRBV29-1 to TRBJ1-4; the match to TRBD1 covers 8 bases. The CDR3 length is 14 residues. Germline V gene lookup returns CDR1 SQVTM and CDR2 ANQGSEA. V shed 5 bases, J shed 2 bases, and the junction held 4 bases outside the gene matches.

V usage is TRBV29-1 and J usage is TRBJ1-2; D is undetermined. The CDR3 sequence is 14 residues long. Deletions cut 6 bases from V and 3 bases from J, with 17 bases between. Germline V gene lookup returns CDR1 SQVTM and CDR2 ANQGSEA. The CDR3 region is CSVQTITVDYGYTF. In DNA form, the CDR3 reads TGCAGCGTCCAGACTATCACAGTAGACTATGGCTACACCTTC.

The genes are TRBV4-1 and TRBJ2-7; a possible D gene is TRBD2 (6 bases). Germline assignment: CDR1 MGHRA and CDR2 YSYEKL. Trimming removed 4 bases from V and 6 bases from J, with 16 bases in between. The CDR3 loop spans 14 amino acids. The CDR3 DNA follows: TGCGCCAGCAGCCGATTGGGACTTAAGGGCGAGCAGTACTTC. Protein: CASSRLGLKGEQYF.

The chain couples TRBV4-3 to TRBJ1-2; no definite D call. Trimming removed 0 bases from V and 5 bases from J, with 13 bases in between. The germline gives CDR1 LGHNA, CDR2 YSLEER. The CDR3 extends over 15 amino acids. This CDR3 is CASSQDLVTPYGYTF. CDR3 nucleotides: TGCGCCAGCAGCCAAGATCTCGTGACACCTTATGGCTACACCTTC.

The chain couples TRBV5-5 to TRBJ2-7; TRBD2 aligns across 13 bases. The CDR3 runs 15 residues. The ends lost 0 bases at V and 3 bases at J; junction bases unmatched: 0. Germline V gene data show CDR1 as SGHKS and CDR2 as YYEKEE (reference sequence). The CDR3 loop is CASSLGLAGGYEQYF. The CDR3 DNA sequence: TGTGCCAGCAGCTTGGGACTAGCGGGGGGCTACGAGCAGTACTTC.

This clone was seen a few times. Other DNA sequences in the sample encode the same CDR3. CDR3: CASQGQGGYNSPLHF. The CDR3 nucleotides are TGTGCCAGCCAAGGACAGGGGGGTTATAATTCACCCCTCCACTTT. The chain combines TRBV6-1 with TRBJ1-6; 10 nucleotides match TRBD1. The germline V gene encodes CDR1 MNHNS and CDR2 SASEGT. The CDR3 length is 15 residues. V lost 8 bases, J lost 4 bases, and 5 bases stayed unmatched.

This CDR3 reads CASSLGVRGRGEQYF. CDR3 sequence (DNA): TGTGCCAGCAGCTTAGGGGTTCGCGGGAGGGGCGAGCAGTACTTC. The chain recombines TRBV7-2 with TRBJ2-7; 9 bases are a match to TRBD2. This CDR3 spans 15 amino acids. The junction had 7 bases not matched to a gene; V was cut back by 1 base and J by 6 bases. The germline gives CDR1 SGHTA, CDR2 FQGNSA. The full variable domain, with the rest looked up from reference TRBV7-2 and TRBJ2-7, is GAGVSQSPSNKVTEKGKDVELRCDPISGHTALYWYRQSLGQGLEFLIYFQGNSAPDKSGLPSDRFSAERTGGSVSTLTIQRTQQEDSAVYLCASSLGVRGRGEQYFGPGTRLTVT.

J is TRBJ2-7 and V is TRBV18; a possible D gene is TRBD2 (6 bases). The CDR3 is 16 residues long. Germline V gene data show CDR1 as KGHSH and CDR2 as LQKENI. Trimming removed 3 bases at V and 4 bases at J, with 19 bases between. CDR3 bases: TGTGCCAGCTCACCCAAATTAATACTAGCCCATTACGAGCAGTACTTC. This codes for CASSPKLILAHYEQYF.

The chain has TRBV7-9 and TRBJ1-2; D remains ambiguous. V was pared by 2 bases and J by 6 bases, with 13 bases between. Germline V gives CDR1 SEHNR, CDR2 FQNEAQ (reference sequence). There are 14 residues in the CDR3. This chain's CDR3 is CASSLKAGGDGYTF. The CDR3 DNA follows: TGTGCCAGCAGCTTAAAGGCGGGTGGGGATGGCTACACCTTC.

V is TRBV5-4 and J is TRBJ2-5; possible D gene TRBD1, 6 bases. V lost 0 bases to trimming and J lost 5 bases, with 11 bases between them. CDR1 and CDR2 (germline): SGHNT, YYREEE (reference sequence). The CDR3 runs 14 residues. CDR3 residues: CASSLGGLGETQYF. DNA for the CDR3: TGTGCCAGCAGCTTGGGGGGGCTCGGGGAGACCCAGTACTTC.

The chain joins TRBV30 to TRBJ1-1, with D possibly TRBD1 on 6 matching bases. V was shortened by 2 bases and J by 4 bases, with 17 bases between the two germline ends. CDR1 is GTSNPN, CDR2 SVGIG, per germline (reference sequence). This CDR3 contains 15 residues. The CDR3 here is CAWSKRGQGSTEAFF. The CDR3 DNA reads TGTGCCTGGAGTAAGAGAGGGCAGGGGAGCACTGAAGCTTTCTTT.

The chain employs TRBV10-3 and TRBJ2-1; 7 bases match TRBD2. The CDR3 length is 16 residues. The junction had 6 bases not matched to a gene; V was cut back by 4 bases and J by 0 bases. Germline V CDR1 and CDR2: ENHRY, SYGVKD. This CDR3 is CAISGTSASSYNEQFF. DNA for the CDR3: TGTGCCATCAGTGGAACTAGCGCGAGCTCCTACAATGAGCAGTTCTTC.

This rearrangement joins TRBV30 to TRBJ2-1, with 11 bases matching TRBD1. Germline CDR1 is GTSNPN and CDR2 is SVGIG (reference sequence). After removal of 0 bases from V and 12 bases from J, the junction contained 13 bases not matched to a gene. CDR3 length: 16 amino acids. The CDR3 is CAWSVSKRTGGSVQFF. CDR3 nucleotide sequence: TGTGCCTGGAGTGTTTCCAAAAGGACAGGGGGCTCCGTGCAGTTCTTC.

The chain is built from TRBV19 and TRBJ2-7, with 9 positions matching TRBD1. J lost 4 bases, V lost 2 bases, and 6 bases had no gene match. Per the germline V gene, CDR1 is LNHDA and CDR2 is SQIVND (reference sequence). This CDR3 contains 15 residues. For the CDR3, the DNA is TGTGCCAGTAGTATACTTCCGGGACAGGGATACGAGCAGTACTTC. This gives the protein CASSILPGQGYEQYF. Variable domain in full (rest from reference TRBV19 and TRBJ2-7): DGGITQSPKYLFRKEGQNVTLSCEQNLNHDAMYWYRQDPGQGLRLIYYSQIVNDFQKGDIAEGYSVSREKKESFPLTVTSAQKNPTAFYLCASSILPGQGYEQYFGPGTRLTVT.

V usage is TRBV18 and J usage is TRBJ1-5; TRBD1 aligns across 9 bases. The junction had 8 bases not matched to a gene; V was cut back by 6 bases and J by 2 bases. Looked up from germline, CDR1 is KGHSH and CDR2 is LQKENI. The CDR3 is made up of 16 amino acids. As DNA, the CDR3 is TGTGCCAGCTCTACGGGGACAGGGTGGGGCAATCAGCCCCAGCATTTT. Protein sequence: CASSTGTGWGNQPQHF.

The chain uses TRBV5-1 and TRBJ2-5; 10 nucleotides align to TRBD2. This CDR3 is built from 16 residues. With V trimmed by 4 bases and J by 5 bases, 11 bases remained unmatched. Germline CDR1 SGHRS, CDR2 YFSETQ. CDR3 coding DNA: TGCGCCAGCAGCCCCCGGGTAGCGGGAGGTAGCGAGACCCAGTACTTC. This codes for CASSPRVAGGSETQYF.

As DNA, the CDR3 is TGTGCCAGCAGCTTTTACGGGACAGGGTCAGGGGCCAACGTCCTGACTTTC. Its translation is CASSFYGTGSGANVLTF. The chain carries TRBV5-6 and TRBJ2-6; 9 bases align to TRBD1. There are 17 residues in the CDR3. The germline CDR1 and CDR2 sequences are SGHDT and YYEEEE. J gave up 4 bases and V 2 bases, and 7 bases lay outside the gene matches.

The V call is TRBV15, the J call TRBJ2-7; 9 bases are shared with TRBD1. The V gene's germline CDR1 is LNHNV and CDR2 YYDKDF (reference sequence). With 5 bases clipped from V and 2 bases from J, the junction kept 4 bases outside the gene matches. The CDR3 has 14 residues. DNA for the CDR3: TGTGCCACCAGCCCTCGGACAGGGGCCTACGAGCAGTACTTC. It encodes CATSPRTGAYEQYF.